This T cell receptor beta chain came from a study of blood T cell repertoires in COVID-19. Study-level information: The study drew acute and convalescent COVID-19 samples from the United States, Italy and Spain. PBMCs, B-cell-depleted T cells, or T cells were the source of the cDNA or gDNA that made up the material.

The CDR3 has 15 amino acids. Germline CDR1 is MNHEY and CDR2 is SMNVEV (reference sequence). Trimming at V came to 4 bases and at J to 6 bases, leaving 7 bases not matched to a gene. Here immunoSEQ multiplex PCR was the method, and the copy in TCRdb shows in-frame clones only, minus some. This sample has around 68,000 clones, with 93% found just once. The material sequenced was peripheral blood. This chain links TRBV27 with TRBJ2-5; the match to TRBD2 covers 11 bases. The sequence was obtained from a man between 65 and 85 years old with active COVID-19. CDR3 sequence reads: CASSYSSGGPKTQYF. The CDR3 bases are TGTGCCAGCAGTTACTCTAGCGGGGGGCCCAAGACCCAGTACTTC.